These T cell receptor beta chains were read from a single sample in a study of blood T cells in healthy people across ages. TCRdb reanalysed the 5' RACE reads using MiXCR and keeps one entry per CDR3 protein. The repertoire holds about 780,000 distinct CDR3 sequences, about 46% seen once, with approximately 18% in the top ten. Input material: blood. The source of these receptors is an elderly man in good health. CDR3s include the opening cysteine and the closing phenylalanine or tryptophan. Fields, in order: J gene, V gene, clone size, D gene, CDR3 protein, CDR3 DNA. The D gene is left open where the match is weak. Expanded clones get a size class; other rows say once, few or many, or leave the size out.

TRBJ2-1,TRBV2,once,.,CATRTPNNNEQFF,TGTGCCACAAGGACTCCTAACAACAATGAGCAGTTCTTC
TRBJ2-3,TRBV27,few,TRBD2,CASSFYPSGRANTQYF,TGTGCCAGCAGTTTCTATCCTAGCGGGAGGGCTAATACGCAGTATTTT
TRBJ1-5,TRBV5-6,few,.,CASSLLTPGNQPQHF,TGTGCCAGCAGCTTGTTGACTCCGGGGAATCAGCCCCAGCATTTT
TRBJ2-3,TRBV9,.,TRBD2,CTSSVGLAGVDTQYF,TGTACCAGCAGCGTAGGTCTAGCGGGAGTGGATACGCAGTATTTT
TRBJ2-7,TRBV7-2,.,TRBD2,CASTTSGRLYNEQYF,TGTGCCAGCACCACTAGCGGGAGGCTTTACAATGAGCAGTACTTC
TRBJ1-2,TRBV6-1,few,TRBD1,CASRDRAHGYTF,TGTGCCAGCAGAGACAGGGCCCATGGCTACACCTTC
TRBJ2-5,TRBV20-1,few,.,CSASRQQETQYF,TGCAGTGCTTCTAGACAGCAAGAGACCCAGTACTTC
TRBJ2-5,TRBV5-1,once,.,CASSRNAGALGETQYF,TGCGCCAGCAGCCGCAACGCAGGGGCGCTAGGAGAGACCCAGTACTTC
TRBJ2-1,TRBV6-6,.,TRBD2,CASSYGLAGGNEQFF,TGTGCCAGCAGTTACGGGCTAGCGGGAGGCAATGAGCAGTTCTTC
TRBJ2-3,TRBV11-3,.,TRBD2,CASSSGGEFTDTQYF,TGTGCCAGCAGCTCTGGGGGGGAGTTCACAGATACGCAGTATTTT
TRBJ2-1,TRBV29-1,.,TRBD2,CSVEAFKAGGVSSYNEQFF,TGCAGCGTTGAGGCGTTCAAGGCGGGAGGCGTAAGCTCCTACAATGAGCAGTTCTTC
TRBJ2-3,TRBV28,.,TRBD2,CASSYESGRVITDTQYF,TGTGCCAGCAGTTATGAAAGCGGGAGGGTAATCACAGATACGCAGTATTTT
TRBJ2-3,TRBV6-2/TRBV6-3,.,.,CASSYGGRFSDTQYF,TGTGCCAGCAGTTACGGGGGGCGATTTTCAGATACGCAGTATTTT
TRBJ1-2,TRBV7-3,few,TRBD1,CASSLIGRGNGYTF,TGTGCCAGCAGCTTAATAGGCAGGGGGAATGGCTACACCTTC
TRBJ1-5,TRBV12-3/TRBV12-4,.,.,CASSATRTEQPQHF,TGTGCCAGCAGTGCGACCCGAACGGAACAGCCCCAGCATTTT
TRBJ2-5,TRBV11-2,.,TRBD2,CASSSFKRERETQYF,TGTGCCAGCAGCTCCTTCAAGCGGGAGCGTGAGACCCAGTACTTC
TRBJ2-7,TRBV12-3/TRBV12-4,few,TRBD1,CASRSDRANEQYF,TGTGCCAGCAGATCCGACAGGGCCAACGAGCAGTACTTC
TRBJ2-1,TRBV12-3/TRBV12-4,.,.,CARSLAFGSSYNEQFF,TGTGCCCGCAGTTTAGCGTTCGGGAGCTCCTACAATGAGCAGTTCTTC
TRBJ2-1,TRBV6-4,.,.,CASSESPSSYNEQFF,TGTGCCAGCAGTGAATCCCCCAGCTCCTACAATGAGCAGTTCTTC
TRBJ2-7,TRBV6-1,.,TRBD2,CASSTSVNREQYF,TGTGCCAGTTCGACTAGCGTCAATCGCGAGCAGTACTTC